The source of this TCR beta chain is a study of blood T cell repertoires in COVID-19. Generated by immunoSEQ multiplex PCR, the TCRdb table keeps only in-frame clones and is missing some. The data show under 130,000 clones, over 75% seen once. J was trimmed by 4 bases and V by 4 bases; bases with no gene match: 6. Germline CDR1 SGHVS, CDR2 FQNEAQ. There are 15 residues in the CDR3. This clone was recorded once. This chain joins TRBV7-8 and TRBJ1-2, with TRBD1 identical over 10 bases. The sequenced material came from peripheral blood. The sequence was obtained from a woman older than 75 with acute or convalescent COVID-19. The DNA of the CDR3 is TGTGCCAGCAGCTACAGGACAGGGGGTATCTATGGCTACACCTTC. Translated: CASSYRTGGIYGYTF.